This T cell receptor beta chain was obtained from a study of blood T cell repertoires in COVID-19. Generated by immunoSEQ multiplex PCR, the TCRdb table keeps only in-frame clones and is missing some. The data hold about 300,000 clones, with nearly 90% observed a single time. The CDR3 sequence is 15 residues long. CDR1 is PRHDT and CDR2 is FYEKMQ in the germline V gene (reference sequence). V shed 5 bases and J shed 6 bases, with 19 bases lying between them. Sequenced sample: PBMCs or T cells enriched from blood (not recorded which). The clonotype comes from a woman aged 25 to 39 who had recovered from COVID-19. V is TRBV13 and J is TRBJ1-1; no definite D call. Written as DNA, the CDR3 is TGTGCCAGCAGCGGACCAGGAGGTGTTTGGGCTGAAGCTTTCTTT. It is translated as CASSGPGGVWAEAFF.